This T cell receptor (beta chain) is drawn from a study of shared clonotypes between healthy human individuals. Findings of the study overall: When compared with the clonotypes that were shared by all four sorted-subset donors, the non-shared clonotypes turned out to have lower generation probabilities.

Naive CD8 cells, CD45RO-negative and positively selected for CCR7, excluded terminally differentiated effector memory CD45RA+ cells. Genomic DNA per cell subset filled all wells of several immunoSEQ plates. Authors' data handling: Sequence data from immunoSEQ were junction-only and lacked quality scores; consequently, filtering differed. Here immunoSEQ multiplex PCR was the method, and the copy in TCRdb shows in-frame clones only, minus some. The DNA was the basis for D and trimming; V, J and clone size are from that table. The sample carries fewer than 850,000 clones, around 96% recorded once. A word on this clone: Its antigen is currently unknown.

Per the germline V gene, CDR1 is SEHNR and CDR2 is FQNEAQ (reference sequence). Trimming removed 1 base at V and 4 bases at J, with 10 bases between. The CDR3 length is 14 residues. The sequence came from a man aged 25 to 45 in good health. The V call is TRBV7-9, the J call TRBJ1-2, with D possibly being TRBD1 (5 bases). The sequencing sample was made of naive CD8+ T cells sorted from blood. DNA of the CDR3: TGTGCCAGCAGCTTAGGTCCCAGGGTCTATGGCTACACCTTC. Its translation: CASSLGPRVYGYTF.